The next 28 T cell receptor beta chains were all read from a single sample in a study of blood T cell repertoires in COVID-19. The method was immunoSEQ multiplex PCR; TCRdb's version includes in-frame clones alone and lacks a portion of them. Of roughly 100,000 clones in the sample, approximately 89% were seen once. Sequenced material: peripheral blood. The receptor set was obtained from a woman older than 75 in a cohort sampled during active COVID-19.

This rearrangement joins TRBV2 to TRBJ1-4; 7 bases line up with TRBD1. The germline CDR1 and CDR2 sequences are SNHLY and FYNNEI. The CDR3 spans 15 residues. Losses at the gene ends were 9 bases for V and 4 bases for J; bases not matched to a gene: 11. The CDR3 DNA is TGTGCCAGACGGACAGGAACCCAGGGTAATGAAAAACTGTTTTTT. Amino acid sequence: CARRTGTQGNEKLFF.

This chain uses TRBV10-1 with TRBJ2-3, with TRBD1 matching 7 bases. Germline assignment: CDR1 WNHNN and CDR2 SYGVQD (reference sequence). The CDR3 runs to 16 residues. With 4 bases clipped from V and 3 bases from J, the junction kept 10 bases outside the gene matches. CDR3 nucleotides: TGCGCCAGCAGTGCTTATGACAGGGATGGTACAGATACGCAGTATTTT. Translated, it gives CASSAYDRDGTDTQYF.

J is TRBJ1-4 and V is TRBV5-1; D is possibly TRBD1 (6 bases). Trimming pared 0 bases from V and 2 bases from J, leaving 8 bases between. The germline V gene has CDR1 SGHRS and CDR2 YFSETQ. The CDR3 totals 15 residues. CDR3 nucleotides: TGCGCCAGCAGCTTGGCTGGGGGCACTAATGAAAAACTGTTTTTT. Its protein product is CASSLAGGTNEKLFF.

The chain joins TRBV28 to TRBJ2-1, with 8 bases lining up with TRBD1. V shed 5 bases and J 8 bases; nucleotides not matched to a gene: 2. Germline assignment: CDR1 MDHEN and CDR2 SYDVKM. The CDR3 runs 12 residues. CDR3 sequence: CASSLRGHEQFF. CDR3 sequence (DNA): TGTGCCAGCAGTCTCAGGGGGCATGAGCAGTTCTTC. The whole variable domain, filled in from reference TRBV28 and TRBJ2-1, reads DVKVTQSSRYLVKRTGEKVFLECVQDMDHENMFWYRQDPGLGLRLIYFSYDVKMKEKGDIPEGYSVSREKKERFSLILESASTNQTSMYLCASSLRGHEQFFGPGTRLTVL.

V and J are TRBV6-5 and TRBJ2-7; D possibly corresponds to TRBD2 (5 bases). Trimming pared 10 bases from V and 2 bases from J, leaving 12 bases between. CDR1 is MNHEY, CDR2 SVGAGI, per germline. CDR3 length: 12 residues. Here the CDR3 reads CATQEVTYEQYF. The CDR3 DNA reads TGTGCCACCCAGGAGGTTACCTACGAGCAGTACTTC.

The rearrangement joins TRBV3-1 (or the pseudogene TRBV3-2) to TRBJ1-4; D ambiguous. This CDR3 region has 14 residues. The germline gives CDR1 LGHDT, CDR2 YNNKEL (reference sequence). The ends were cut back, 1 base at V and 8 bases at J, with 11 bases in the middle. The CDR3 protein is CASSQASRLEKLFF. Written as DNA, the CDR3 is TGTGCCAGCAGCCAAGCTTCCAGGCTCGAAAAACTGTTTTTT.

The chain joins TRBV21-1 to TRBJ2-5; TRBD2, the table's D call, was not compared with the DNA. TRBV21-1 is assigned pseudogene status. This CDR3 is built from 18 residues. The chain's CDR3 is CASSPRAGLAGWEETQYF. CDR3 coding DNA: TGTGCCAGCAGCCCAAGGGCCGGACTAGCGGGTTGGGAGGAGACCCAGTACTTC.

The chain is built from TRBV3-1 (or the pseudogene TRBV3-2) and TRBJ1-3, with 8 bases matching TRBD1. V shed 4 bases and J 4 bases; nucleotides not matched to a gene: 9. CDR3 length equals 16 residues. Germline CDR1 LGHDT, CDR2 YNNKEL (reference sequence). The CDR3 sequence: CASSLLTGQAGNTIYF. In DNA form, the CDR3 reads TGTGCCAGCAGCCTTTTGACGGGACAGGCCGGAAACACCATATATTTT.

In its sample, this clone was seen once. The chain couples TRBV7-9 to TRBJ2-3, with D unresolved. The CDR3 length is 15 residues. The V end lost 3 bases, the J end lost 2 bases, and 12 bases lay between the germline ends. CDR1 is SEHNR and CDR2 is FQNEAQ in the germline V gene (reference sequence). The CDR3 DNA reads TGTGCCAGCAGCTTGAGTCAAGTAGACACAGATACGCAGTATTTT. Translating gives CASSLSQVDTDTQYF.

V is TRBV10-3 and J is TRBJ2-7, with 8 bases lining up with TRBD2. V gave up 8 bases and J gave up 0 bases; unmatched junction bases: 6. This CDR3 comprises 14 residues. CDR1 is ENHRY and CDR2 is SYGVKD in the germline V gene. CDR3 amino acids: CAIDGGASSYEQYF. In DNA form, the CDR3 reads TGTGCCATCGACGGGGGGGCCAGCTCCTACGAGCAGTACTTC.

This chain connects TRBV3-1 (or the pseudogene TRBV3-2) to TRBJ2-5, with D possibly being TRBD2 (5 bases). V lost 4 bases to trimming and J lost 0 bases, with 9 bases between them. The V gene's germline CDR1 is LGHDT and CDR2 YNNKEL (reference sequence). The CDR3 totals 14 residues. The chain's CDR3 is CASSLRADQETQYF. As DNA, the CDR3 is TGTGCCAGCAGCCTTAGAGCGGACCAAGAGACCCAGTACTTC.

The J gene is TRBJ2-1, the V gene TRBV6-5; 10 bases match TRBD2. The V gene end was trimmed by 4 bases and the J gene end by 15 bases; junction bases not matched to a gene: 3. Germline V gene lookup returns CDR1 MNHEY and CDR2 SVGAGI. The CDR3 extends over 11 amino acids. The CDR3 here is CASSLAGGWFF. In DNA form, the CDR3 reads TGTGCCAGCAGTTTAGCGGGAGGCTGGTTCTTC.

V usage is TRBV9 and J usage is TRBJ1-4; TRBD1 matches at 7 bases. CDR1 SGDLS and CDR2 YYNGEE come from the germline V gene. Germline trimming cut 2 bases from V and 8 bases from J; bases unmatched to any gene: 6. This CDR3 spans 14 amino acids. CDR3 sequence reads: CASSVQGGAEKLFF. The CDR3 DNA follows: TGTGCCAGCAGCGTCCAAGGGGGCGCCGAAAAACTGTTTTTT.

The chain is built from TRBV4-2 and TRBJ2-1; TRBD2 matches at 11 bases. In germline, CDR1 is LGHNA, CDR2 YNFKEQ. V lost 4 bases to trimming and J lost 8 bases; unmatched junction nucleotides: 13. The CDR3 runs 17 residues. In DNA, the CDR3 is TGTGCCAGCAGCCCTACAGATAGCGGGGGGGTCGTAGATGAGCAGTTCTTC. This sequence encodes CASSPTDSGGVVDEQFF.

The chain uses TRBV19 and TRBJ2-7, with D possibly TRBD2 on 7 matching bases. The CDR3 extends over 14 amino acids. In germline, CDR1 is LNHDA, CDR2 SQIVND (reference sequence). V lost 1 base to trimming and J lost 6 bases, with 13 bases between them. The CDR3 DNA reads as TGTGCCAGTAGTATAGCGGGGGCTAGCGGCGAGCAGTACTTC. This gives the protein CASSIAGASGEQYF.

This sequence joins TRBV28 and TRBJ2-2; 9 nucleotides align to TRBD1. The ends lost 5 bases at V and 2 bases at J; junction bases unmatched: 3. CDR3 length: 15 residues. CDR1 and CDR2 (germline): MDHEN, SYDVKM. CDR3 in DNA: TGTGCCAGCAGTCCGGACAGGGGCAACACCGGGGAGCTGTTTTTT. This translates into CASSPDRGNTGELFF.

The rearrangement joins TRBV5-1 to TRBJ2-3; D gene unclear. CDR1 and CDR2 from the germline V gene are SGHRS and YFSETQ. CDR3 length equals 14 residues. Trimming took off 1 base at V and 2 bases at J, with 8 bases between the two ends. The chain's CDR3 is CASSLSLFTDTQYF. In DNA form, the CDR3 reads TGCGCCAGCAGCTTGTCTCTTTTCACAGATACGCAGTATTTT.

The genes are TRBV5-1 and TRBJ2-1; D unresolved. This CDR3 is built from 15 residues. Looked up from germline, CDR1 is SGHRS and CDR2 is YFSETQ. The germline V and J ends were trimmed by 3 bases and 0 bases, with 10 bases remaining between them. CDR3 bases: TGCGCCAGCAGCTCCCAGGATTACTCCTACAATGAGCAGTTCTTC. Amino acids: CASSSQDYSYNEQFF. Combining the CDR3 with reference TRBV5-1 and TRBJ2-1 gives the whole variable domain KAGVTQTPRYLIKTRGQQVTLSCSPISGHRSVSWYQQTPGQGLQFLFEYFSETQRNKGNFPGRFSGRQFSNSRSEMNVSTLELGDSALYLCASSSQDYSYNEQFFGPGTRLTVL.

The chain has TRBV6-5 and TRBJ1-2, with a tentative D call TRBD1 (5 bases). This CDR3 is built from 13 residues. CDR1 MNHEY and CDR2 SVGAGI come from the germline V gene. Trimming took off 8 bases at V and 5 bases at J, with 15 bases between the two ends. The CDR3 DNA follows: TGTGCCAGCGCCCCCTCGACAGCTTATGGCTACACCTTC. Protein sequence: CASAPSTAYGYTF.

This clone was seen a single time. The chain couples TRBV28 to TRBJ2-7; 7 nucleotides line up with TRBD1. Trimming cost V 5 bases and J 3 bases; bases outside gene matches: 13. The germline V gene has CDR1 MDHEN and CDR2 SYDVKM. This CDR3 comprises 16 residues. Here the CDR3 reads CASSDPSPGQRYEQYF. CDR3 DNA: TGTGCCAGCAGTGATCCATCACCGGGACAGCGCTACGAGCAGTACTTC.

For the CDR3, the DNA is TGCGCCAGCAGCCCTTCGCAACAGGGGGCCTTACGCACCGGGGAGCTGTTTTTT. It encodes CASSPSQQGALRTGELFF. The chain couples TRBV5-1 to TRBJ2-2; 9 bases map to TRBD1. This CDR3 region has 18 residues. From germline, CDR1 is SGHRS and CDR2 YFSETQ. The ends lost 4 bases at V and 4 bases at J; junction bases unmatched: 14.

This sequence joins TRBV19 and TRBJ2-3; D is unclear. The CDR3 contains 13 residues. CDR1 LNHDA and CDR2 SQIVND come from the germline V gene (reference sequence). Trimming took off 1 base at V and 6 bases at J, with 8 bases between the two ends. CDR3 in amino acids: CASSIAGLDTQYF. CDR3 nucleotides: TGTGCCAGTAGTATAGCGGGTTTGGATACGCAGTATTTT.

This chain joins TRBV30 and TRBJ1-3; D remains unclear. This CDR3 is 16 amino acids long. CDR1 is GTSNPN and CDR2 is SVGIG in the germline V gene (reference sequence). V lost 0 bases, J lost 0 bases, and 12 bases lay in between. CDR3: CAWSVVQLSSGNTIYF. As DNA, the CDR3 is TGTGCCTGGAGTGTAGTGCAATTGAGCTCTGGAAACACCATATATTTT.

The J gene is TRBJ1-5, the V gene TRBV19, with 10 bases aligning to TRBD1. This CDR3 is built from 15 residues. From germline, CDR1 is LNHDA and CDR2 SQIVND (reference sequence). V was pared by 6 bases and J by 5 bases, with 7 bases of the junction left unmatched. The CDR3 DNA sequence: TGTGCCAGTAGGATCAGGGGGACAGGGGATCAGCCCCAGCATTTT. It yields the protein CASRIRGTGDQPQHF.

This clone was seen once. The DNA of the CDR3 is TGTGCCAGCTCTCCTAATTTCCGGGACAGGGGGCGCGGTGGTCCTTCTGGGGCCAACGTCCTGACTTTC. Translation gives CASSPNFRDRGRGGPSGANVLTF. The chain joins TRBV18 to TRBJ2-6; TRBD1 matches 12 bases. Unmatched junction bases numbered 22, after V lost 6 bases and J lost 1 base. The CDR3 extends over 23 amino acids. From germline, CDR1 is KGHSH and CDR2 LQKENI.

The genes are TRBV7-3 and TRBJ1-6; 7 bases align to TRBD1. Germline CDR1 and CDR2: SGHTA and FQGTGA. J gave up 7 bases and V 3 bases, and 6 bases lay outside the gene matches. The CDR3 has 15 amino acids. CDR3 sequence (DNA): TGTGCCAGCAGCTTGAACAGGGGTCCGAATTCACCCCTCCACTTT. This codes for CASSLNRGPNSPLHF. The complete variable domain, with remaining parts taken from reference TRBV7-3 and TRBJ1-6, reads GAGVSQTPSNKVTEKGKYVELRCDPISGHTALYWYRQSLGQGPEFLIYFQGTGAADDSGLPNDRFFAVRPEGSVSTLKIQRTERGDSAVYLCASSLNRGPNSPLHFGNGTRLTVT.

The chain recombines TRBV5-1 with TRBJ1-2; D ambiguous. CDR3 size: 14 residues. The V gene lost 0 bases and the J gene lost 2 bases, with 8 bases spanning the gap. Germline assignment: CDR1 SGHRS and CDR2 YFSETQ. CDR3 in amino acids: CASSLATANYGYTF. Written as DNA, the CDR3 is TGCGCCAGCAGCTTGGCAACAGCAAACTATGGCTACACCTTC. Combining the CDR3 with reference TRBV5-1 and TRBJ1-2 gives the whole variable domain KAGVTQTPRYLIKTRGQQVTLSCSPISGHRSVSWYQQTPGQGLQFLFEYFSETQRNKGNFPGRFSGRQFSNSRSEMNVSTLELGDSALYLCASSLATANYGYTFGSGTRLTVV.

This chain joins TRBV10-3 and TRBJ2-1; the D gene is possibly TRBD2 (5 bases). V lost 4 bases, J lost 8 bases, and 6 bases lay in between. Looked up from germline, CDR1 is ENHRY and CDR2 is SYGVKD. This CDR3 is 11 amino acids long. CDR3 sequence (DNA): TGTGCCATCAGTGTGGGAGATGAGCAGTTCTTC. It codes for CAISVGDEQFF.